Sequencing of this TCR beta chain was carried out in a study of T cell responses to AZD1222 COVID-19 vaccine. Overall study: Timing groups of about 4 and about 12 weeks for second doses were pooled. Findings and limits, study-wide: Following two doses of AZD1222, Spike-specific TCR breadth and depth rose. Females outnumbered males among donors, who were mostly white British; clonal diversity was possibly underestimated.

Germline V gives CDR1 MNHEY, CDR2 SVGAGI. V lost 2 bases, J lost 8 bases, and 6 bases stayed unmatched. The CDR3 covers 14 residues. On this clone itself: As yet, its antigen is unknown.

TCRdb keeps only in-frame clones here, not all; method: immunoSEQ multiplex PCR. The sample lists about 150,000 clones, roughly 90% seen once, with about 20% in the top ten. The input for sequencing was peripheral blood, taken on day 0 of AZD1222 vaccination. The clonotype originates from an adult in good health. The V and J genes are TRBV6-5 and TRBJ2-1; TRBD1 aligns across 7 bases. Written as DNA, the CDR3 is TGTGCCAGCAGTTACCCGAGAGGGGGCGATGAGCAGTTCTTC. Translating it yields CASSYPRGGDEQFF.